The 16 T cell receptor beta chains below come from one sample, sequenced in a study of T cells after posttransplantation cyclophosphamide. Sequencing was performed with immunoSEQ multiplex PCR; in TCRdb, only in-frame clones are kept and a portion is missing. The sample includes 25,000 to 30,000 clones, just over 85% of them seen just once. The sequencing sample was made of PBMCs. The receptors come from a man over 45.

The chain combines TRBV27 with TRBJ2-3, with 8 bases aligning to TRBD1. The CDR3 sequence is 17 residues long. V dropped 6 bases and J dropped 3; count of bases not matched to a gene: 14. Looked up from germline, CDR1 is MNHEY and CDR2 is SMNVEV (reference sequence). The CDR3 is CASSPFYYDRGTDTQYF. CDR3 coding DNA: TGTGCCAGCAGCCCTTTCTACTATGACAGGGGAACAGATACGCAGTATTTT.

J is TRBJ1-5 and V is TRBV11-2, with unresolved D. This CDR3 comprises 16 residues. Trimming took 3 bases from V and 0 from J, leaving 12 bases between them. The germline V gene encodes CDR1 SGHAT and CDR2 FQNNGV. Written as DNA, the CDR3 is TGTGCCAGCAGCTTCTCGCCAGTCCCTAGCAATCAGCCCCAGCATTTT. It encodes CASSFSPVPSNQPQHF.

This clone was detected only once. The rearrangement uses TRBV7-6 and TRBJ1-1; D remains ambiguous. The V gene lost 1 base and the J gene lost 8 bases, with 5 bases spanning the gap. Germline CDR1 and CDR2: SGHVS and FNYEAQ. This CDR3 is 11 amino acids long. DNA for the CDR3: TGTGCCAGCAGCTTAGGGGAGGAAGCTTTCTTT. The encoded protein is CASSLGEEAFF.

The chain couples TRBV11-2 to TRBJ2-7; 8 positions agree with TRBD1. CDR1 is SGHAT and CDR2 is FQNNGV in the germline V gene. V was clipped by 6 bases and J by 7 bases; unmatched bases: 14. The CDR3 covers 15 residues. CDR3 sequence (DNA): TGTGCCAGCAGGCGCGCCGGACAGGGAAAGAAAGAGCAGTACTTC. Protein sequence: CASRRAGQGKKEQYF.

The V call is TRBV28, the J call TRBJ2-7; 7 bases are shared with TRBD1. V trimming: 6 bases; J trimming: 2 bases; junction bases outside the gene matches: 7. Germline CDR1 and CDR2: MDHEN and SYDVKM. The CDR3 is 14 amino acids. The CDR3 DNA reads as TGTGCCAGCAGAAAAGCAGGGACAGCCTACGAGCAGTACTTC. It specifies CASRKAGTAYEQYF.

The chain links TRBV5-4 to TRBJ1-1; D not resolved. Trimming took 1 base from V and 8 from J, leaving 12 bases between them. The CDR3 contains 13 residues. In germline, CDR1 is SGHNT, CDR2 YYREEE (reference sequence). The CDR3 DNA reads TGTGCCAGCAGCTTGCAGGATGTGACAGAAGCTTTCTTT. This sequence encodes CASSLQDVTEAFF.

V and J are TRBV6-1 and TRBJ2-1, with 8 bases that match TRBD1. The V and J ends lost 7 bases and 3 bases, in that order; junction bases with no gene match: 5. The CDR3 runs 14 residues. From germline, CDR1 is MNHNS and CDR2 SASEGT. The CDR3 region is CASTLTGDYNEQFF. The CDR3, as DNA: TGTGCCAGCACTCTGACAGGGGACTACAATGAGCAGTTCTTC.

The genes are TRBV12-1 and TRBJ1-2. TRBV12-1 is a known pseudogene. This CDR3 has 17 amino acids. In DNA, the CDR3 is TGTGCCAGCAGCTTAAATGGCGGGAGTGGGCAGCCCAATGGCTACACCTTC. Translated: CASSLNGGSGQPNGYTF.

The chain links TRBV5-1 to TRBJ2-5; D is perhaps TRBD2 (6 bases). This CDR3 comprises 13 residues. The ends were cut back, 4 bases at V and 2 bases at J, with 9 bases in the middle. Germline loops: CDR1 SGHRS, CDR2 YFSETQ. The CDR3 region is CASSAGRQETQYF. CDR3 coding DNA: TGCGCCAGCAGCGCGGGACGACAAGAGACCCAGTACTTC. The full variable domain, completed using reference TRBV5-1 and TRBJ2-5, is KAGVTQTPRYLIKTRGQQVTLSCSPISGHRSVSWYQQTPGQGLQFLFEYFSETQRNKGNFPGRFSGRQFSNSRSEMNVSTLELGDSALYLCASSAGRQETQYFGPGTRLLVL.

In its sample, this clone was seen once. V gene TRBV2 combines with J gene TRBJ2-7; a weak D match, TRBD1 (5 bases). Germline loops: CDR1 SNHLY, CDR2 FYNNEI. CDR3 length: 13 amino acids. V lost 7 bases and J 2 bases, leaving 12 bases between the germline ends. Written as DNA, the CDR3 is TGTGCCAGCAAGAGCAGGGCCGCCTACGAGCAGTACTTC. It yields the protein CASKSRAAYEQYF.

This clone has only a few counts. This chain's CDR3 is CASSFRDRGQLFF. The CDR3 DNA sequence: TGTGCCAGCAGTTTCCGGGACAGGGGGCAGCTGTTTTTT. This chain joins TRBV27 and TRBJ1-4; 12 bases map to TRBD1. V lost 3 bases to trimming and J lost 14 bases; unmatched junction nucleotides: 4. CDR3 length: 13 residues. Germline V CDR1 and CDR2: MNHEY, SMNVEV (reference sequence). Using reference TRBV27 and TRBJ1-4 for the parts outside the CDR3, the full variable domain is EAQVTQNPRYLITVTGKKLTVTCSQNMNHEYMSWYRQDPGLGLRQIYYSMNVEVTDKGDVPEGYKVSRKEKRNFPLILESPSPNQTSLYFCASSFRDRGQLFFGSGTQLSVL.

The chain couples TRBV18 to TRBJ1-1; D is unclear. The V end was cut by 2 bases, the J end by 1 base, with 8 bases between. The CDR3 extends over 14 amino acids. Germline V CDR1 and CDR2: KGHSH, LQKENI. CDR3 in amino acids: CASSPELGNTEAFF. DNA of the CDR3: TGTGCCAGCTCACCAGAACTCGGGAACACTGAAGCTTTCTTT.

The CDR3 protein is CASSSSEDHMNTEAFF. The CDR3 bases are TGTGCCAGCAGCTCTTCTGAGGATCACATGAACACTGAAGCTTTCTTT. The chain has TRBV7-6 and TRBJ1-1; the D is unclear. Between the trimmed V and J ends, which lost 4 bases and 0 bases, there was a span of 15 bases. CDR3 length: 16 residues. The germline gives CDR1 SGHVS, CDR2 FNYEAQ.

This chain connects TRBV30 to TRBJ1-2; 7 bases agree with TRBD1. This CDR3 contains 13 residues. V shed 0 bases and J 8 bases; nucleotides not matched to a gene: 6. Germline CDR1 is GTSNPN and CDR2 is SVGIG (reference sequence). DNA for the CDR3: TGTGCCTGGAGTGTACAGGCCAGGGGGGGCTACACCTTC. It translates to CAWSVQARGGYTF.

The V call is TRBV10-3, the J call TRBJ1-5; TRBD1 might be the D (5 bases). The CDR3 spans 14 residues. Germline values: CDR1 ENHRY, CDR2 SYGVKD. The germline V and J ends were trimmed by 4 bases and 9 bases, with 16 bases remaining between them. The CDR3 reads CAISGSRESGPQHF. The DNA for the CDR3 is TGTGCCATCAGTGGTTCCAGGGAAAGTGGGCCCCAGCATTTT.

This clone was seen more than once but under ten times. The chain joins TRBV6-1 to TRBJ1-4, with D unclear. Germline lookup yields CDR1 MNHNS and CDR2 SASEGT. The CDR3 has 15 residues. The ends were cut back, 10 bases at V and 4 bases at J, with 19 bases in the middle. The DNA for the CDR3 is TGTGCCACCCGCGACGACCGGGATCATAATGAAAAACTGTTTTTT. It is translated as CATRDDRDHNEKLFF.